Shown below are 5 T cell receptor beta chains from a single sample sequenced in a study of T-cell reconstitution after alpha-beta-depleted transplantation in children. Unique molecular identifiers were built into the TCRbeta library. Via MiXCR, TCRdb re-called the PCR reads, giving one row per CDR3 protein. The table records about 580,000 distinct CDR3 sequences, roughly 23% of them present only once. The source material was PBMCs, mostly from graft donor cells, sampled 360 days after TCRalphabeta/CD19-depleted stem cell transplant. The receptors here all came from a boy under two years old who had a stem cell transplant for acute myeloid leukemia, so the T cells may come from the graft donor.

This clonotype was observed a handful of times. The CDR3 DNA reads TGTGCCATCAGTGAGGACGGGAACTATGGCTACACCTTC. Its protein product is CAISEDGNYGYTF. The chain uses TRBV10-3 and TRBJ1-2; D unresolved. Trimming took off 2 bases at V and 2 bases at J, with 6 bases between the two ends. The germline CDR1 and CDR2 sequences are ENHRY and SYGVKD. This CDR3 is built from 13 residues.

The rearrangement links TRBV5-1 to TRBJ2-3; 7 bases are a match to TRBD1. The V gene end was trimmed by 0 bases and the J gene end by 4 bases; junction bases not matched to a gene: 8. The CDR3 runs to 16 residues. The V gene's germline CDR1 is SGHRS and CDR2 YFSETQ. The CDR3 is CASSLVPGQRADTQYF. The CDR3 DNA reads as TGCGCCAGCAGCTTGGTACCGGGACAGAGGGCAGATACGCAGTATTTT.

This clonotype has only a few counts. The chain links TRBV29-1 to TRBJ2-3; 8 nucleotides agree with TRBD1. CDR1 and CDR2 (germline): SQVTM, ANQGSEA. The CDR3 totals 13 residues. Losses at the gene ends were 5 bases for V and 6 bases for J; bases not matched to a gene: 7. CDR3 sequence (DNA): TGCAGCGTTCGCGCAGGGGGCTTTGATACGCAGTATTTT. It specifies CSVRAGGFDTQYF.

Many counts were recorded for this clonotype. CDR3 DNA sequence: TGTGCCAGCAGTGAATGGCTGAACACCGGGGAGCTGTTTTTT. Translation gives CASSEWLNTGELFF. The rearrangement joins TRBV2 to TRBJ2-2; the D is unclear. V was cut by 2 bases and J by 1 base, with 5 bases left in between. The CDR3 extends over 14 amino acids. From germline, CDR1 is SNHLY and CDR2 FYNNEI.

In this sample, this clonotype turned up once. CDR3 DNA sequence: TGCAGTGCTGTAGCCGGGACAGATTGGGGCTACACCTTC. This codes for CSAVAGTDWGYTF. The chain joins TRBV20-1 to TRBJ1-2, with TRBD1 matching 7 bases. Germline V lookup: CDR1 DFQATT, CDR2 SNEGSKA (reference sequence). The CDR3 runs 13 residues. The V gene end was trimmed by 5 bases and the J gene end by 8 bases; junction bases not matched to a gene: 11.